Listed below are T cell receptor beta chains from one sample, sequenced in a study of beta chain features in type 1 diabetes. The protocol was immunoSEQ multiplex PCR, while the TCRdb copy is restricted to in-frame clones and leaves out a portion. This sample has 620,000 or so clones; around 16% occur once, and the top ten carry around 0.095%. The sequencing sample was made of naive CD4+ T cells from blood. The receptors were gathered from a man aged 18-30 years in good health. Both conserved end residues are part of each CDR3. A D gene is named only where the DNA matches it firmly. A row's size may be missing; if present it is once, few, many or a size class.

clone size: few; V gene: TRBV5-1; J gene: TRBJ2-5; D gene: .; CDR3 length: 16; CDR3 protein: CASSLPGLALQETQYF; CDR3 DNA: TGCGCCAGCAGCTTGCCGGGCCTGGCTCTACAAGAGACCCAGTACTTC
clone size: few; V gene: TRBV9; J gene: TRBJ2-1; D gene: TRBD1; CDR3 length: 15; CDR3 protein: CASSVGTGAYNEQFF; CDR3 DNA: TGTGCCAGCAGCGTAGGGACAGGGGCCTACAATGAGCAGTTCTTC
clone size: few; V gene: TRBV4-2; J gene: TRBJ2-2; D gene: .; CDR3 length: 15; CDR3 protein: CASSQDLPRGGELFF; CDR3 DNA: TGTGCCAGCAGCCAAGATCTACCAAGGGGCGGGGAGCTGTTTTTT
clone size: few; V gene: TRBV9; J gene: TRBJ2-3; D gene: .; CDR3 length: 16; CDR3 protein: CASSVGGGSSTDTQYF; CDR3 DNA: TGTGCCAGCAGCGTAGGGGGCGGGTCTAGCACAGATACGCAGTATTTT
clone size: .; V gene: TRBV5-1; J gene: TRBJ1-1; D gene: .; CDR3 length: 14; CDR3 protein: CASSFVGDGTEAFF; CDR3 DNA: TGCGCCAGCAGCTTCGTGGGGGACGGCACTGAAGCTTTCTTT
clone size: once; V gene: TRBV7-2; J gene: TRBJ1-2; D gene: TRBD1; CDR3 length: 15; CDR3 protein: CASFRRGLGNYGYTF; CDR3 DNA: TGTGCCAGCTTTCGGAGGGGGCTCGGTAACTATGGCTACACCTTC
clone size: .; V gene: TRBV6-5; J gene: TRBJ1-2; D gene: TRBD1; CDR3 length: 15; CDR3 protein: CASRKTGAGNYGYTF; CDR3 DNA: TGTGCCAGCAGGAAGACAGGGGCCGGTAACTATGGCTACACCTTC
clone size: few; V gene: TRBV11-3; J gene: TRBJ2-2; D gene: .; CDR3 length: 13; CDR3 protein: CASSSGNTGELFF; CDR3 DNA: TGTGCCAGCAGTTCCGGAAACACCGGGGAGCTGTTTTTT
clone size: .; V gene: TRBV6-6; J gene: TRBJ2-2; D gene: TRBD1; CDR3 length: 16; CDR3 protein: CASSSPGQGAVGELFF; CDR3 DNA: TGTGCCAGCAGTTCACCGGGACAGGGTGCGGTCGGGGAGCTGTTTTTT
clone size: .; V gene: TRBV6-1; J gene: TRBJ1-5; D gene: .; CDR3 length: 15; CDR3 protein: CASSELMGRNQPQHF; CDR3 DNA: TGTGCCAGCAGTGAACTCATGGGGCGCAATCAGCCCCAGCATTTT
clone size: once; V gene: TRBV9; J gene: TRBJ2-6; D gene: .; CDR3 length: 15; CDR3 protein: CASSVMATGANVLTF; CDR3 DNA: TGTGCCAGCAGCGTAATGGCGACTGGGGCCAACGTCCTGACTTTC
clone size: .; V gene: TRBV11-2; J gene: TRBJ2-7; D gene: .; CDR3 length: 12; CDR3 protein: CASSLQGYEQYF; CDR3 DNA: TGTGCCAGCAGCTTACAGGGCTACGAGCAGTACTTC
clone size: .; V gene: TRBV4-3; J gene: TRBJ2-5; D gene: .; CDR3 length: 15; CDR3 protein: CASSQETGPIETQYF; CDR3 DNA: TGCGCCAGCAGCCAAGAAACGGGGCCCATAGAGACCCAGTACTTC
clone size: .; V gene: TRBV19; J gene: TRBJ2-5; D gene: .; CDR3 length: 15; CDR3 protein: CASTQNRGDEETQYF; CDR3 DNA: TGTGCCAGTACCCAAAATCGAGGGGACGAAGAGACCCAGTACTTC
clone size: .; V gene: TRBV7-9; J gene: TRBJ2-7; D gene: .; CDR3 length: 12; CDR3 protein: CASSLVSYEQYF; CDR3 DNA: TGTGCCAGCAGCTTGGTCTCCTACGAGCAGTACTTC
clone size: .; V gene: TRBV5-4; J gene: TRBJ2-7; D gene: TRBD1; CDR3 length: 15; CDR3 protein: CASSLPQGASYEQYF; CDR3 DNA: TGTGCCAGCAGCCTCCCACAGGGGGCATCCTACGAGCAGTACTTC
clone size: few; V gene: TRBV14; J gene: TRBJ2-2; D gene: TRBD1; CDR3 length: 16; CDR3 protein: CASSFQARGRTGELFF; CDR3 DNA: TGTGCCAGCAGCTTCCAGGCCAGGGGGCGTACCGGGGAGCTGTTTTTT
clone size: .; V gene: TRBV4-1; J gene: TRBJ2-7; D gene: TRBD2; CDR3 length: 13; CDR3 protein: CASSAGGPVEQYF; CDR3 DNA: TGCGCCAGCAGTGCGGGAGGGCCCGTAGAGCAGTACTTC
clone size: few; V gene: TRBV9; J gene: TRBJ1-2; D gene: TRBD1; CDR3 length: 16; CDR3 protein: CASSGEFGTGRFGYTF; CDR3 DNA: TGTGCCAGCAGCGGAGAATTCGGGACAGGGCGTTTCGGGTACACCTTC
clone size: few; V gene: TRBV5-4; J gene: TRBJ2-5; D gene: TRBD1; CDR3 length: 15; CDR3 protein: CASSPQTGGSATQYF; CDR3 DNA: TGTGCCAGCAGCCCCCAGACAGGGGGAAGTGCGACCCAGTACTTC
clone size: .; V gene: TRBV19; J gene: TRBJ2-3; D gene: .; CDR3 length: 13; CDR3 protein: CASRQGSTDTQYF; CDR3 DNA: TGTGCCAGTAGGCAGGGGTCCACAGATACGCAGTATTTT
clone size: .; V gene: TRBV7-9; J gene: TRBJ1-1; D gene: .; CDR3 length: 13; CDR3 protein: CASSFPGNTEAFF; CDR3 DNA: TGTGCCAGCAGCTTTCCAGGGAACACTGAAGCTTTCTTT
clone size: .; V gene: TRBV19; J gene: TRBJ2-7; D gene: .; CDR3 length: 13; CDR3 protein: CASSMGSTYEQYF; CDR3 DNA: TGTGCCAGTAGTATGGGCAGTACCTACGAGCAGTACTTC
clone size: many; V gene: TRBV5-1; J gene: TRBJ2-1; D gene: .; CDR3 length: 13; CDR3 protein: CASSLGVGNEQFF; CDR3 DNA: TGCGCCAGCAGCCTGGGAGTGGGCAATGAGCAGTTCTTC
clone size: few; V gene: TRBV30; J gene: TRBJ1-2; D gene: TRBD1; CDR3 length: 13; CDR3 protein: CAFRDRGRMGYTF; CDR3 DNA: TGTGCCTTCCGGGACAGGGGAAGGATGGGCTACACCTTC
clone size: few; V gene: TRBV11-2; J gene: TRBJ1-5; D gene: .; CDR3 length: 13; CDR3 protein: CASSFQGSQPQHF; CDR3 DNA: TGTGCCAGCAGTTTTCAGGGTTCTCAGCCCCAGCATTTT
clone size: .; V gene: TRBV5-1; J gene: TRBJ2-7; D gene: TRBD1; CDR3 length: 15; CDR3 protein: CASSFTGTGRYEQYF; CDR3 DNA: TGCGCCAGCAGTTTTACCGGGACAGGGCGCTACGAGCAGTACTTC
clone size: .; V gene: TRBV7-2; J gene: TRBJ1-2; D gene: .; CDR3 length: 13; CDR3 protein: CASSFSGLTGYTF; CDR3 DNA: TGTGCCAGCAGCTTTTCCGGACTTACGGGCTACACCTTC
clone size: few; V gene: TRBV14; J gene: TRBJ2-1; D gene: TRBD2; CDR3 length: 14; CDR3 protein: CASSQGLAGHEQFF; CDR3 DNA: TGTGCCAGCAGCCAAGGACTAGCGGGTCATGAGCAGTTCTTC
clone size: .; V gene: TRBV18; J gene: TRBJ2-2; D gene: .; CDR3 length: 12; CDR3 protein: CASSLATGELFF; CDR3 DNA: TGTGCCAGCTCACTTGCAACCGGGGAGCTGTTTTTT
clone size: .; V gene: TRBV7-2; J gene: TRBJ2-3; D gene: TRBD2; CDR3 length: 18; CDR3 protein: CASSLGRLAAISTDTQYF; CDR3 DNA: TGTGCCAGCAGCTTAGGTAGGCTAGCGGCCATTAGCACAGATACGCAGTATTTT
clone size: .; V gene: TRBV5-1; J gene: TRBJ1-1; D gene: TRBD1; CDR3 length: 14; CDR3 protein: CASSLGQANTEAFF; CDR3 DNA: TGCGCCAGCAGCTTAGGACAGGCGAACACTGAAGCTTTCTTT
clone size: .; V gene: TRBV9; J gene: TRBJ2-7; D gene: TRBD2; CDR3 length: 15; CDR3 protein: CASSVSTSGTYEQYF; CDR3 DNA: TGTGCCAGCAGCGTCTCGACTAGCGGGACCTACGAGCAGTACTTC
clone size: .; V gene: TRBV7-3; J gene: TRBJ1-5; D gene: TRBD1; CDR3 length: 14; CDR3 protein: CASSITGGRQPQHF; CDR3 DNA: TGTGCCAGCAGCATAACAGGGGGCCGGCAGCCCCAGCATTTT
clone size: .; V gene: TRBV9; J gene: TRBJ1-1; D gene: .; CDR3 length: 13; CDR3 protein: CASSVTTGGEAFF; CDR3 DNA: TGTGCCAGCAGTGTTACTACCGGGGGTGAAGCTTTCTTT
clone size: .; V gene: TRBV7-9; J gene: TRBJ2-3; D gene: TRBD1; CDR3 length: 18; CDR3 protein: CASSLALRTGKRTDTQYF; CDR3 DNA: TGTGCCAGCAGCTTAGCGCTCAGGACAGGAAAGCGCACAGATACGCAGTATTTT
clone size: .; V gene: TRBV4-1; J gene: TRBJ2-7; D gene: .; CDR3 length: 15; CDR3 protein: CASSQGGGRSYEQYF; CDR3 DNA: TGCGCCAGCAGCCAAGGTGGAGGGAGGTCCTACGAGCAGTACTTC